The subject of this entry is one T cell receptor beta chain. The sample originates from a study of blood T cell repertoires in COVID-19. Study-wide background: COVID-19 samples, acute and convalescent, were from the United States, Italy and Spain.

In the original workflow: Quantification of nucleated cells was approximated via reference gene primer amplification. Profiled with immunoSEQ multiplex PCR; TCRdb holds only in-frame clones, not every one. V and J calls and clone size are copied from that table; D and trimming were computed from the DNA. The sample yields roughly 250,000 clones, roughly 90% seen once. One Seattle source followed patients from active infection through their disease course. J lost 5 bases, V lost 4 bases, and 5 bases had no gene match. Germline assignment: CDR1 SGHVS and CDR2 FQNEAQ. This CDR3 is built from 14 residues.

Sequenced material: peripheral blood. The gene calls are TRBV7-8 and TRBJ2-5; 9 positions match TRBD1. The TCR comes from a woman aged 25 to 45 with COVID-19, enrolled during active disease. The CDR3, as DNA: TGTGCCAGCAGCTGGGGACAGGGAGGGGAGACCCAGTACTTC. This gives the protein CASSWGQGGETQYF.